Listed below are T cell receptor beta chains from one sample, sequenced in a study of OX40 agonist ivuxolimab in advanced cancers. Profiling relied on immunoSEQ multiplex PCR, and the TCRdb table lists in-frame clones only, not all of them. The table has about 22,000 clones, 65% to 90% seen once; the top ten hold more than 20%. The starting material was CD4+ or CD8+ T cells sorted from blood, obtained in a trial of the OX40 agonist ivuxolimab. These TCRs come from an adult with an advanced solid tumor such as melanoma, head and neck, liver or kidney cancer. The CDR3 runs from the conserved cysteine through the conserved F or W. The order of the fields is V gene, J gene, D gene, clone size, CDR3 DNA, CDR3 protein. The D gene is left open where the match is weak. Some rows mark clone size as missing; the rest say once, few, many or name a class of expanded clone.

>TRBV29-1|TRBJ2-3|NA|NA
TGCAGCGTTGGTCACGGGCTGGGCACAGATACGCAGTATTTT
CSVGHGLGTDTQYF
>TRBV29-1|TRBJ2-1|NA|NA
TGCAGCGTTGCCGGAACCACGAGGGGGCAGTTCTTC
CSVAGTTRGQFF
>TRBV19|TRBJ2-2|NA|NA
TGTGCCAGTAGTATATTGGGAAGCGGGGAGCTGTTTTTT
CASSILGSGELFF
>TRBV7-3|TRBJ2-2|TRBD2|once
TGTGCCAGCAGCTTAGCGGGAGGGCGGACCGGGGAGCTGTTTTTT
CASSLAGGRTGELFF
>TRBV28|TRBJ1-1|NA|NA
TGTGCCAGCAGTTTACAGAACACTGAAGCTTTCTTT
CASSLQNTEAFF
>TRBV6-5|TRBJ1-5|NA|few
TGTGCCAGCAGTTACGGGATCAATCAGCCCCAGCATTTT
CASSYGINQPQHF
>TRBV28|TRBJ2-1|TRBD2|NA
TGTGCCAGCAGCTCAAGCGGGATTTACAATGAGCAGTTCTTC
CASSSSGIYNEQFF
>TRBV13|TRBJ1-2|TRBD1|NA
TGTGCCAGCAGCAATGGACAGGGGGCGGGGGACCATGGCTACACCTTC
CASSNGQGAGDHGYTF
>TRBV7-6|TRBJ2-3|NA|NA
TGTGCCAGCAGCTCCCTGGGTGGCACAGATACGCAGTATTTT
CASSSLGGTDTQYF
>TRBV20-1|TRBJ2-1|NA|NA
TGCAGTGCTAGTGGCTTTTTAGGACAGATCTTC
CSASGFLGQIF
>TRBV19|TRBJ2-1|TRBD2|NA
TGTGCCAGTAGTATCTGGACTAGCGGGAGGGGTTTGAATGAGCAGTTCTTC
CASSIWTSGRGLNEQFF
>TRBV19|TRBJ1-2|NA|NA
TGTGCCAGTAGTCCGACGTCCGCAACGAATGGCTACACCTTC
CASSPTSATNGYTF
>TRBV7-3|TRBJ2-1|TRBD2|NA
TGTGCCAGCAGCTTATCATCTAGCGGGATGTCTAATGAGCAGTTCTTC
CASSLSSSGMSNEQFF
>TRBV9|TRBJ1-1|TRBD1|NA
TGTGCCAGCACCACAGGGGATATGAACACTGAAGCTTTCTTT
CASTTGDMNTEAFF
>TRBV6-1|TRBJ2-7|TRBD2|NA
TGTGCCAGCAGTGAGAGCGGGGGCCAGGGCGAGCAGTACTTC
CASSESGGQGEQYF
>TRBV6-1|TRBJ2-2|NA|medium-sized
TGTGCCAGCAGTGAAGGGGTCACCTGGGGCGGGGAGCTGTTTTTT
CASSEGVTWGGELFF
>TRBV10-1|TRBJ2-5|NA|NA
TGCGCCAGCAGTGAGTCAAGAGGTGAAGAGACCCAGTACTTC
CASSESRGEETQYF
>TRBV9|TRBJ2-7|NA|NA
TGTGCCAGCAGCGTAGGGGACGGAACCTACGAGCAGTACTTC
CASSVGDGTYEQYF
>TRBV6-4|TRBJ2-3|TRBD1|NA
TGTGCCAGCAGTGTCGGTGACAGGGGAGCAGATACGCAGTATTTT
CASSVGDRGADTQYF
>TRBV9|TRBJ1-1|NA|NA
TGTGCCAGCAGCGTAGTGGGAGGGGAGACTGAAGCTTTCTTT
CASSVVGGETEAFF
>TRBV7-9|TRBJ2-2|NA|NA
TGTGCCAGCAGCCCGACCCTCGCCGGGAACACCGGGGAGCTGTTTTTT
CASSPTLAGNTGELFF
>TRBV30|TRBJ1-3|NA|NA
TGTGCCTCACAACAGCGGGGAAACACCATATATTTT
CASQQRGNTIYF
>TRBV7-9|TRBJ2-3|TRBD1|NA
TGTGCCAGCAGCTCAGGGGGCCGAGTAGATACGCAGTATTTT
CASSSGGRVDTQYF
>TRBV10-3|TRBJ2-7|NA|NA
TGTGCCATCAGTGAGGGGACAACCTACTACGAGCAGTACTTC
CAISEGTTYYEQYF
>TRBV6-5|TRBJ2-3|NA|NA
TGTGCCAGCAGCTTTGACACCACAACCACAGATACGCAGTATTTT
CASSFDTTTTDTQYF
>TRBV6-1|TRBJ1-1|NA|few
TGTGCCAGCAGCTTTGGGACAACCGAAGCTTTCTTT
CASSFGTTEAFF
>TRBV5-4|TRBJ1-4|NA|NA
TGTGCCAGCAGCTTGGGTCGGAATGAAAAACTGTTTTTT
CASSLGRNEKLFF
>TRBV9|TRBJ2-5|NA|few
TGTGCCAGCAGCGTAGATGGGGAGACCCAGTACTTC
CASSVDGETQYF
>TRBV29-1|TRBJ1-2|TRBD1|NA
TGCAGCCTAGACAGACAGGGCTCAGGCTCGATGAACTATGGCTACACCTTC
CSLDRQGSGSMNYGYTF
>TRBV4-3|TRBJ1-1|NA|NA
TGCGCCAGCAGCCTTGGGGAGGGTATATACACTGAAGCTTTCTTT
CASSLGEGIYTEAFF
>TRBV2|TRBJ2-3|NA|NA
TGTGCCAGCAGTGAAGAGGTGACTTCCACAGATACGCAGTATTTT
CASSEEVTSTDTQYF
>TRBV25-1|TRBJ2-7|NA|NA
TGTGCCAGCAGTACCCACCTGACTAGAGGCGAGCAGTACTTC
CASSTHLTRGEQYF
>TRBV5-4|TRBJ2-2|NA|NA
TGTGCCAGCAGCCCGCATACTTCGGAGGTAGTCACCGGGGAGCTGTTTTTT
CASSPHTSEVVTGELFF
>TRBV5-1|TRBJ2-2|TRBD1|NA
TGCGCCAGCAGCGCGGGACAGGGTGGTTCCGGGGAGCTGTTTTTT
CASSAGQGGSGELFF
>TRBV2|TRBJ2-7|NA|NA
TGTGCCAGCAGTAGGACATACGAGCAGTACTTC
CASSRTYEQYF
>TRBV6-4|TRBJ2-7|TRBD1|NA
TGTGCCAGCAGTGAAGAGGGGACAGGGGGCTATGCGCAGTACTTC
CASSEEGTGGYAQYF
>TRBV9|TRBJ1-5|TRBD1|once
TGTGCCAGCAGCGATGGGACAGGGGAGGCCCAGCATTTT
CASSDGTGEAQHF
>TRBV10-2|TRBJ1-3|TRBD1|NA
TGCGCCAGCTGGACAGGGAGCTCTGGAAACACCATATATTTT
CASWTGSSGNTIYF
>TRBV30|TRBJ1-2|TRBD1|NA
TGTGCCTGGGACAGGGGGCAAGGCTACACCTTC
CAWDRGQGYTF
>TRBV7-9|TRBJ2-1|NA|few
TGTGCCAGCAGCCCCGCTCACTCCATCGCCTACAATGAGCAGTTCTTC
CASSPAHSIAYNEQFF
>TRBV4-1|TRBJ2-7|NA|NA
TGCGCCAGCAGCCCCTACGGCGACGAGCAGTACTTC
CASSPYGDEQYF
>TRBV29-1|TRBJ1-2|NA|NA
TGCAGCGTTGAAGGAGGCATAGACTATGGCTACACCTTC
CSVEGGIDYGYTF
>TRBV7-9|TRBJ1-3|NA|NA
TGTGCCAGCAGTTCGGGACATTCCTCTGGAAACACCATATATTTT
CASSSGHSSGNTIYF
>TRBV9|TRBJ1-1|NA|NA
TGTGCCAGCAGCGTCGAGATGGGATTCAGGCCTACTTCGAACACTGAAGCTTTCTTT
CASSVEMGFRPTSNTEAFF
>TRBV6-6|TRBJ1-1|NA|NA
TGTGCCAGCAGTTCTTCAGGGACGGAAGCTTTCTTT
CASSSSGTEAFF
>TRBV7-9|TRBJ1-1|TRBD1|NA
TGTGCCAGCAGCTCGGACAGGGGTGTCAGAAAAACTGAAGCTTTCTTT
CASSSDRGVRKTEAFF
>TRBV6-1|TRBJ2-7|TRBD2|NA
TGTGCCAGCAGTCGACTAGCGGGAGAGTACGAGCAGTACTTC
CASSRLAGEYEQYF
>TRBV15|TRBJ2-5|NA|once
TGTGCCACCAGCGAACGCAAGACTAGAAAAGAGACCCAGTACTTC
CATSERKTRKETQYF
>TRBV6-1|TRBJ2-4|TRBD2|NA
TGTGCCAGCAGTGATGGACTAGCGGGAGCCAAAAACATTCAGTACTTC
CASSDGLAGAKNIQYF
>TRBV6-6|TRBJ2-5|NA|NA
TGTGCCAGCAGGGTAGGGGACACCCAAGAGACCCAGTACTTC
CASRVGDTQETQYF
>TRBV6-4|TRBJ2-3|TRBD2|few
TGTGCCAGCAGTGAGGGACTAGCGGGAGATACGCAGTATTTT
CASSEGLAGDTQYF
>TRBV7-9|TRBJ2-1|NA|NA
TGTGCCACAGAAAACTTCGGCAATGAGCAGTTCTTC
CATENFGNEQFF
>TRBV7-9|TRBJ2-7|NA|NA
TGTGCCAGCAGCTCGCCGGACTTGAGGTACGAGCAGTACTTC
CASSSPDLRYEQYF
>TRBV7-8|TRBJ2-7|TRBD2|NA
TGTGCCAGCAGCCCGGGACTAGCGGGAGAAGGCCTCTACGAGCAGTACTTC
CASSPGLAGEGLYEQYF
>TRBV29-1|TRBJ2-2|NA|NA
TGCAGCGTTGAAGTCGCCGGGACACTCTCCCGACTTAACACCGGGGAGCTGTTTTTT
CSVEVAGTLSRLNTGELFF
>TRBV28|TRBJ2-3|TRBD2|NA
TGTGCCAGCAGTTTCTTTGCGGGAGGTGAGGAGTATTTT
CASSFFAGGEEYF
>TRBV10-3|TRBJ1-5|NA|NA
TGTGCCATCAGTGAGTTAGGGGCCGGGGGCGTTGGCAATCAGCCCCAGCATTTT
CAISELGAGGVGNQPQHF
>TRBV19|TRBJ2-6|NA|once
TGTGCCAGTAGTATAGTCTTCGGGGGCTCTGGGGCCAACGTCCTGACTTTC
CASSIVFGGSGANVLTF
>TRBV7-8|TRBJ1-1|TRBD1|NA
TGTGCCAGCAGCTTCCGGACAGGGATGAACATTTGGACTGAAGCTTTCTTT
CASSFRTGMNIWTEAFF
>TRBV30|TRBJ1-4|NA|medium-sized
TGTGCCTGGACTCCGCAGGGTTTTCCATCTGAAAAACTGTTTTTT
CAWTPQGFPSEKLFF